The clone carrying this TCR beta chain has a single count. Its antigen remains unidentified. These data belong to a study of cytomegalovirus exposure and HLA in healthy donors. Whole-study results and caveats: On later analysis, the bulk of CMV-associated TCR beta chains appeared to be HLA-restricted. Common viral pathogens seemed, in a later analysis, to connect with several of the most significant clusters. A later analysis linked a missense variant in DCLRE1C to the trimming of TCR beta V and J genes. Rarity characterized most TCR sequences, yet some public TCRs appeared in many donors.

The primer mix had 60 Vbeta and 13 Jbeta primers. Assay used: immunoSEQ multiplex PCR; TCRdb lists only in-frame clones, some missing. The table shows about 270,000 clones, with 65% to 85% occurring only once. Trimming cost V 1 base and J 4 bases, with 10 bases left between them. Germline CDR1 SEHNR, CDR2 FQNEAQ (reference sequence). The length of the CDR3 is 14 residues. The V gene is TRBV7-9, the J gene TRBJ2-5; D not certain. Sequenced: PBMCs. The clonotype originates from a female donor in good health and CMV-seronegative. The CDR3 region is CASSLVSPGETQYF. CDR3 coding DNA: TGTGCCAGCAGCTTAGTATCTCCCGGAGAGACCCAGTACTTC.